This T cell receptor beta chain is from a study of TIL therapy for anti-PD-1-resistant metastatic lung cancer. The overall study: Half of patients were current or former smokers. Tumors carried a median 1.5 non-synonymous mutations per megabase.

V lost 5 bases, J lost 2 bases, and 9 bases stayed unmatched. This CDR3 spans 16 amino acids. Per the germline V gene, CDR1 is KGHDR and CDR2 is SFDVKD. The libraries were made with immunoSEQ v3. Assay used: immunoSEQ multiplex PCR; TCRdb lists only in-frame clones, some missing. The table shows about 100,000 clones, with 50% to 70% occurring only once. As for time point: pre-treatment sample, taken before nivolumab and TIL therapy. Most excised metastases sampled were pleural nodules or supraclavicular lymph nodes. Progressing patients received lymphodepletion, expanded TIL infusion and IL-2. Enrollment ran from October 2017 to early 2020.

The rearrangement joins TRBV24-1 to TRBJ1-2, with 8 bases identical to TRBD1. This specimen was tumor tissue, taken at baseline. The source of this sequence is a person aged 25 to 80 with non-small cell lung cancer. The CDR3 nucleotides read TGTGCCACCAGTGGAGGACAGGGAAGGGAGAACTATGGCTACACCTTC. Its protein product is CATSGGQGRENYGYTF.